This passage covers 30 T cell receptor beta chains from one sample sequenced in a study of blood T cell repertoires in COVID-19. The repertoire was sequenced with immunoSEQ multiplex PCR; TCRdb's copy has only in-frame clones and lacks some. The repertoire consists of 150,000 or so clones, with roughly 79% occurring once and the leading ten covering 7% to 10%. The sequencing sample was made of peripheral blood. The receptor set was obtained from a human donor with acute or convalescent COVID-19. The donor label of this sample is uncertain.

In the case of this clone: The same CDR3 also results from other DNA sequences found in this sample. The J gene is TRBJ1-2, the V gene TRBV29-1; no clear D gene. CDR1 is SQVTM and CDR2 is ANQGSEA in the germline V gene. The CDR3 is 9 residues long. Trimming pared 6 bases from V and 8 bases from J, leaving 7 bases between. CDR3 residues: CSVLEGYTF. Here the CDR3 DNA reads TGCAGCGTCCTGGAGGGCTACACCTTC.

In nucleotides, the CDR3 is TGTGCCAGCAGCGTAGGACAGGGGCAGGAGCGGTATAATTCACCCCTCCACTTT. Translation: CASSVGQGQERYNSPLHF. The chain uses TRBV9 and TRBJ1-6, with 8 bases lining up with TRBD1. CDR1 SGDLS and CDR2 YYNGEE come from the germline V gene. CDR3 length: 18 amino acids. The V gene end was trimmed by 0 bases and the J gene end by 4 bases; junction bases not matched to a gene: 9.

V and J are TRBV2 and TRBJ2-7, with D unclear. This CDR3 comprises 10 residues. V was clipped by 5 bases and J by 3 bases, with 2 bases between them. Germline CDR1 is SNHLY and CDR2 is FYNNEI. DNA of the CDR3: TGTGCCAGCAGTTACTACGAGCAGTACTTC. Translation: CASSYYEQYF.

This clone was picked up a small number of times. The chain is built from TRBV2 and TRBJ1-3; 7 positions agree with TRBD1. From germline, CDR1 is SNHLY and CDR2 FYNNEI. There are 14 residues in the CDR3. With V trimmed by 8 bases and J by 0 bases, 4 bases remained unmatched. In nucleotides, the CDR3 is TGTGCCAGCCAGACAGGGCTCTCTGGAAACACCATATATTTT. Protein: CASQTGLSGNTIYF.

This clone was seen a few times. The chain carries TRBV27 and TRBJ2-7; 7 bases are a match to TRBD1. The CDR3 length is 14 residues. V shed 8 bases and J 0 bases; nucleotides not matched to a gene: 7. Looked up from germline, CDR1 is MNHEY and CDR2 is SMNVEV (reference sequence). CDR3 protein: CASGTASYSYEQYF. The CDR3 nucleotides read TGTGCCAGCGGGACAGCATCCTACTCCTACGAGCAGTACTTC.

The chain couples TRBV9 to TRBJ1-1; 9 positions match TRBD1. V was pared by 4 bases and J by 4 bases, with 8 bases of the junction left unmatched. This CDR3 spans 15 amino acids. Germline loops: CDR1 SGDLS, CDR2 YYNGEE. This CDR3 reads CASSPPGQGGTEAFF. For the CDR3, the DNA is TGTGCCAGCAGCCCTCCGGGACAGGGAGGCACTGAAGCTTTCTTT.

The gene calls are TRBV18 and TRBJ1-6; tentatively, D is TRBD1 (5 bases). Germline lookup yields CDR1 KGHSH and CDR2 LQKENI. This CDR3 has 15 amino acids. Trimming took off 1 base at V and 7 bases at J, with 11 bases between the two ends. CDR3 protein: CASSPLGGGNSPLHF. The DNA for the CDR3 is TGTGCCAGCTCACCACTCGGGGGAGGCAATTCACCCCTCCACTTT.

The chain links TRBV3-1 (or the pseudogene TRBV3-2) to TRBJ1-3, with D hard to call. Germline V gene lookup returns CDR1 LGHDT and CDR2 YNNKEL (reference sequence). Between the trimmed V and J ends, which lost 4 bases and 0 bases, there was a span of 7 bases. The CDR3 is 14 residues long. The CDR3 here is CASSPIDSGNTIYF. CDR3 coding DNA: TGTGCCAGCAGCCCTATTGACTCTGGAAACACCATATATTTT.

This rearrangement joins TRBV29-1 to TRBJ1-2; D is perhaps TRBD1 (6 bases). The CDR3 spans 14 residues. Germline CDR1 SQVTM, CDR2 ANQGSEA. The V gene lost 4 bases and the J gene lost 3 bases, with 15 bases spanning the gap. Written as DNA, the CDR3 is TGCAGCGTTGCCCCGGGGACAACTGACTATGGCTACACCTTC. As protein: CSVAPGTTDYGYTF.

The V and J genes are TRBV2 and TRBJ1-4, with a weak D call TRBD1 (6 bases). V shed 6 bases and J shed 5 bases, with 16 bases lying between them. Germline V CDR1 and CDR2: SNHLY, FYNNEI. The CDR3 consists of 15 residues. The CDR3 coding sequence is TGTGCCAGCAGAGGACAGTCACTTAGGAATGAAAAACTGTTTTTT. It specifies CASRGQSLRNEKLFF.

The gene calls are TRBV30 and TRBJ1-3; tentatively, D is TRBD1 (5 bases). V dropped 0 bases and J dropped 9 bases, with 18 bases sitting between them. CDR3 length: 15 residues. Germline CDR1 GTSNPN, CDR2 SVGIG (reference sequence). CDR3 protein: CAWSVGARRRGTIYF. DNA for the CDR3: TGTGCCTGGAGTGTAGGGGCCAGAAGGCGTGGCACCATATATTTT.

The CDR3 loop reads CASSHLGAAHNEQFF. CDR3 sequence (DNA): TGCGCCAGCAGCCACCTCGGAGCGGCGCACAATGAGCAGTTCTTC. V usage is TRBV4-1 and J usage is TRBJ2-1, with D maybe TRBD2 (5 bases). This CDR3 has 15 amino acids. The ends were cut back, 3 bases at V and 5 bases at J, with 14 bases in the middle. CDR1 and CDR2 from the germline V gene are MGHRA and YSYEKL.

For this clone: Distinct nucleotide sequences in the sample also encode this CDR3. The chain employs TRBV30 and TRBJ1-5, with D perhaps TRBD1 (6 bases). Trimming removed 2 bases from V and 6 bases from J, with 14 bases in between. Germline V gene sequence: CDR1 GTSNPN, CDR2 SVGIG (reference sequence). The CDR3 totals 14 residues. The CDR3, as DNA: TGTGCCTGGAGTCCTCAGGGGCAGGGTCAGCCCCAGCATTTT. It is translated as CAWSPQGQGQPQHF.

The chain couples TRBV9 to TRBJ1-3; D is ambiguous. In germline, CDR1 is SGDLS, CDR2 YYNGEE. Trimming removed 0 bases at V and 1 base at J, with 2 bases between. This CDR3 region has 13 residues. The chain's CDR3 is CASSVASGNTIYF. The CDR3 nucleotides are TGTGCCAGCAGCGTAGCATCTGGAAACACCATATATTTT.

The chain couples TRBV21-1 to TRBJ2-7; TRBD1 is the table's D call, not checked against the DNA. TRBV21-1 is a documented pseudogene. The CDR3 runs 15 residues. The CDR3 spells CASSSHEDSSYEQYV. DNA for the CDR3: TGTGCCAGCAGCTCCCACGAGGACAGCTCCTACGAGCAGTACGTC.

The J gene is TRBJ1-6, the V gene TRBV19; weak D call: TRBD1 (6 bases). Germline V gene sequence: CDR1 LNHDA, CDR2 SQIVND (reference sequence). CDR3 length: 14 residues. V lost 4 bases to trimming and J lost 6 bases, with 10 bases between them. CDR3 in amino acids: CASSTGQINSPLHF. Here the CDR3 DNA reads TGTGCCAGTAGTACCGGACAGATTAATTCACCCCTCCACTTT. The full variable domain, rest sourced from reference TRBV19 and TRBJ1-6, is DGGITQSPKYLFRKEGQNVTLSCEQNLNHDAMYWYRQDPGQGLRLIYYSQIVNDFQKGDIAEGYSVSREKKESFPLTVTSAQKNPTAFYLCASSTGQINSPLHFGNGTRLTVT.

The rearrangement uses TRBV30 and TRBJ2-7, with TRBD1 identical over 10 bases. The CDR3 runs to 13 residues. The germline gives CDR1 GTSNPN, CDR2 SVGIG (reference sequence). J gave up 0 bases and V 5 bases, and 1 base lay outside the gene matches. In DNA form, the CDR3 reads TGTGCCTGGGGGACAGGGGACTCCTACGAGCAGTACGTC. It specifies CAWGTGDSYEQYV.

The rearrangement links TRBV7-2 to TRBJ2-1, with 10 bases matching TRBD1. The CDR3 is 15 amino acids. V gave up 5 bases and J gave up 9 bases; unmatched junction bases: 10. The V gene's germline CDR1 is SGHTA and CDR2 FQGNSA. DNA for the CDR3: TGTGCCAGCAGCCGCTCCGGGACAGGGGCGGGTGAGCAGTTCTTC. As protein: CASSRSGTGAGEQFF.

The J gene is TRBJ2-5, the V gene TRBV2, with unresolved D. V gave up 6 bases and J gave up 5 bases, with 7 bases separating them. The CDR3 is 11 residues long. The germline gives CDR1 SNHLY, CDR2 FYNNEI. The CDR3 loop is CASRQTETQYF. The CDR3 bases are TGTGCCAGCAGACAGACCGAGACCCAGTACTTC.

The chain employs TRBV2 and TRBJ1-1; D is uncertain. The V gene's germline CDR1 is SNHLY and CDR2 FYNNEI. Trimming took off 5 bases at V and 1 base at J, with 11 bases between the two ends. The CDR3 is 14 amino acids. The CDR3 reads CASSTITQNTEAFF. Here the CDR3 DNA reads TGTGCCAGCAGTACTATTACCCAGAACACTGAAGCTTTCTTT.

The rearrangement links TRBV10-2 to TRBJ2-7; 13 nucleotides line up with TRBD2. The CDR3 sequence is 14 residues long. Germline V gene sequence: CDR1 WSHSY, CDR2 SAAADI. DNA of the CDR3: TGCGGGACCGGGACTAGCGGGGCCTTCTACGAGCAGTACTTC. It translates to CGTGTSGAFYEQYF.

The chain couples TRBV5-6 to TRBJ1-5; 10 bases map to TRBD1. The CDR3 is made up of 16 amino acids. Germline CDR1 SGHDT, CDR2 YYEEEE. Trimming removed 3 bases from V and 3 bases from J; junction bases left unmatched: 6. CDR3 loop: CASSSRDRGPNQPQHF. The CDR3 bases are TGTGCCAGCAGCTCCCGGGACAGGGGACCCAATCAGCCCCAGCATTTT.

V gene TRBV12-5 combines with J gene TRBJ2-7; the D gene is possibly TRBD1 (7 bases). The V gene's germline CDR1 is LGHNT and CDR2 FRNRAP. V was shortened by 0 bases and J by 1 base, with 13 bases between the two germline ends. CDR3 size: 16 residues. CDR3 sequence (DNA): TGTGCTAGTGGTTTGGTGTCCAGGGGGGTATCCTACGAGCAGTACGTC. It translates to CASGLVSRGVSYEQYV.

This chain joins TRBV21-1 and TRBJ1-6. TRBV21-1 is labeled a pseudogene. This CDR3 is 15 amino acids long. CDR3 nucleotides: TGTGCCAGCAGCTCACCCGGGACTGAGCATTCACCCCTCCACTTT. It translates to CASSSPGTEHSPLHF.

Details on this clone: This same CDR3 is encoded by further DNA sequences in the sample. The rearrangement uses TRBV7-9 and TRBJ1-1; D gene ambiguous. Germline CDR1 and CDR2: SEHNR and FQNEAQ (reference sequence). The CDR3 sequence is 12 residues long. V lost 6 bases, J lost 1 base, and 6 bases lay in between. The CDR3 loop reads CASSPKNTEAFF. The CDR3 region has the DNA TGTGCCAGCAGTCCTAAGAACACTGAAGCTTTCTTT.

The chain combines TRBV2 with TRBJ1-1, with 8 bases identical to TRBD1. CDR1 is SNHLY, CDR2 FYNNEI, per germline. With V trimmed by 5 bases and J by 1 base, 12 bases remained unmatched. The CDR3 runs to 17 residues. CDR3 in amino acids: CASSRPYRGKENTEAFF. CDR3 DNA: TGTGCCAGCAGTCGACCTTACAGGGGGAAAGAGAACACTGAAGCTTTCTTT.

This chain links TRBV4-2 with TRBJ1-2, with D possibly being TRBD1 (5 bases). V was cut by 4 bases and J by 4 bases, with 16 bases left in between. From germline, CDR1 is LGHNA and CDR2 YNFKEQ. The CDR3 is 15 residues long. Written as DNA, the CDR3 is TGTGCCAGCAGCCCGCAGGGAGGGGCTAGCTATGGCTACACCTTC. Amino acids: CASSPQGGASYGYTF.

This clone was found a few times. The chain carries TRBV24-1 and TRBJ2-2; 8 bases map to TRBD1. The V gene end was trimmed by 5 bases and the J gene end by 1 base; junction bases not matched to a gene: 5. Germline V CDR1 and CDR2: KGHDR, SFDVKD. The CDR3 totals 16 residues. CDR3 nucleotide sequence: TGTGCCACCAGTGTAATAGGGACAGGGAACACCGGGGAGCTGTTTTTT. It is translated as CATSVIGTGNTGELFF.

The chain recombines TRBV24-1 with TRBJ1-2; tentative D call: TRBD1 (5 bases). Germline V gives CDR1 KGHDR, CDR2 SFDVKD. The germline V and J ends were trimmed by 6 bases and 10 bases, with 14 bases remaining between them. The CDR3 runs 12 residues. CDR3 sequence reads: CATSPGLNIYTF. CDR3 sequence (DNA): TGTGCCACCAGTCCAGGGCTGAATATCTACACCTTC.

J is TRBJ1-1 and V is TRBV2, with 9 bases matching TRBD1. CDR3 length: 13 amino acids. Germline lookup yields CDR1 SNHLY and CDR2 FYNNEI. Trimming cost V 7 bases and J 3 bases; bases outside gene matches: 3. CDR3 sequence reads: CASIRQGDTEAFF. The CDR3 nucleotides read TGTGCCAGCATTCGACAGGGGGACACTGAAGCTTTCTTT.